This T cell receptor beta chain was sequenced during a study of blood T cell repertoires in COVID-19. The overall study: The United States, Italy and Spain were the sources of the acute and convalescent COVID-19 samples. T cells, B-cell-depleted T cells, or PBMCs provided the cDNA or gDNA that served as material.

The data were produced by immunoSEQ multiplex PCR, yet TCRdb's version contains in-frame clones alone and is incomplete. Found here are over 200,000 clones, around 82% of them singletons; the top ten hold 5% to 6%. V lost 2 bases, J lost 3 bases, and 5 bases lay in between. The CDR3 has 13 amino acids. Germline V gene lookup returns CDR1 SGHTA and CDR2 FQGNSA. The chain links TRBV7-2 to TRBJ2-1; unclear D gene. The clonotype comes from a man older than 75 with acute or convalescent COVID-19. Sequenced: peripheral blood. The CDR3 loop reads CASSLFIYNEQFF. Written as DNA, the CDR3 is TGTGCCAGCAGCTTATTTATCTACAATGAGCAGTTCTTC.